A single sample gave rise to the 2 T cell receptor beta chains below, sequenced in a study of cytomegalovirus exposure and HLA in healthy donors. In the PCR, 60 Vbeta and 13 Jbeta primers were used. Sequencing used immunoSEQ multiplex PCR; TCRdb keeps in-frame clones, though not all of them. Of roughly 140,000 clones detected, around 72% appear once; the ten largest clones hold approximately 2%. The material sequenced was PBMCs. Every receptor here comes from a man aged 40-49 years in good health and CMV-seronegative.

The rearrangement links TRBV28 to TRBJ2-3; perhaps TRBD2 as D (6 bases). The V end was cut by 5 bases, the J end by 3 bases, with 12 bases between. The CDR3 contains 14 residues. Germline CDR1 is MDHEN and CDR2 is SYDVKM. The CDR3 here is CASSRGARTDTQYF. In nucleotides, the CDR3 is TGTGCCAGCAGTCGCGGGGCGAGGACAGATACGCAGTATTTT.

The CDR3 DNA follows: TGTGCCAGCAGAAAAGGGGTGTTCAATGAGCAGTTCTTC. It translates to CASRKGVFNEQFF. V is TRBV6-5 and J is TRBJ2-1; D may be TRBD1 (5 bases). CDR3 length equals 13 residues. The germline gives CDR1 MNHEY, CDR2 SVGAGI. V gave up 6 bases and J gave up 6 bases, with 12 bases separating them.